This is a list of T cell receptor beta chains from one sample in a study of T cells in Graves' hyperthyroidism and ophthalmopathy. TCRdb re-derived calls from the multiplex PCR reads in MiXCR, one entry per CDR3 protein. This table holds approximately 870,000 distinct CDR3 sequences, over 35% found once. The material sequenced was blood. All receptors derive from a man between 18 and 35 years old with Graves' hyperthyroidism. The CDR3 runs from the conserved cysteine through the conserved F or W. The D gene is left open where the match is weak. Clone size is stated in some rows and not others, as once, few, many or a class when expanded.

clone_size: once
v_call: TRBV29-1
d_call: .
j_call: TRBJ1-1
cdr3_nt: TGCAGCGTTGTGTGGGGGGACACTGAAGCTTTCTTT
cdr3_aa: CSVVWGDTEAFF

clone_size: .
v_call: TRBV6-5
d_call: .
j_call: TRBJ2-7
cdr3_nt: TGTGCCAGCAGTTACTCGACGGACCGACTAACCTACGAGCAGTACTTC
cdr3_aa: CASSYSTDRLTYEQYF

clone_size: many
v_call: TRBV29-1
d_call: .
j_call: TRBJ1-2
cdr3_nt: TGCAGCGTTGACACCTACAGGGTAGAGAACCGCTACACCTTC
cdr3_aa: CSVDTYRVENRYTF

clone_size: .
v_call: TRBV19
d_call: TRBD2
j_call: TRBJ2-7
cdr3_nt: TGTGCCAGTAGTATAGACCTGGGACTAGCGGCCTACGAGCAGTACTTC
cdr3_aa: CASSIDLGLAAYEQYF

clone_size: .
v_call: TRBV11-2
d_call: .
j_call: TRBJ1-1
cdr3_nt: TGTGCCAGCAGCTTTGGACCAGGGAACACTGAAGCTTTCTTT
cdr3_aa: CASSFGPGNTEAFF

clone_size: once
v_call: TRBV19
d_call: .
j_call: TRBJ2-7
cdr3_nt: TGTGCCAGTAGTATCACCTACGGAGAGCAGTACTTC
cdr3_aa: CASSITYGEQYF

clone_size: many
v_call: TRBV19
d_call: .
j_call: TRBJ1-4
cdr3_nt: TGTGCCAGTAGTACCACCTTCGCAACTAATGAAAAACTGTTTTTT
cdr3_aa: CASSTTFATNEKLFF

clone_size: .
v_call: TRBV20-1
d_call: .
j_call: TRBJ1-1
cdr3_nt: TGCAGTGCTAGAGATGTGCGTCCGCGAGGCGGCACTGAAGCTTTCTTT
cdr3_aa: CSARDVRPRGGTEAFF

clone_size: few
v_call: TRBV4-1
d_call: .
j_call: TRBJ1-1
cdr3_nt: TGCGCCAGCAGCCAAGTCCCCCCTGCCCCTGAAGCTTTCTTT
cdr3_aa: CASSQVPPAPEAFF

clone_size: .
v_call: TRBV4-3
d_call: TRBD2
j_call: TRBJ2-5
cdr3_nt: TGCGCCAGCAGCCAAGGGGCGGGAGGCGTAGAGACCCAGTACTTC
cdr3_aa: CASSQGAGGVETQYF

clone_size: .
v_call: TRBV12-3/TRBV12-4
d_call: .
j_call: TRBJ1-4
cdr3_nt: TGTGCCAGCAGTTTGATAACGGTTGAAAAACTGTTTTTT
cdr3_aa: CASSLITVEKLFF

clone_size: many
v_call: TRBV29-1
d_call: .
j_call: TRBJ1-1
cdr3_nt: TGCAGCGGGGCACAGGGCTGGAACACTGAAGCTTTCTTT
cdr3_aa: CSGAQGWNTEAFF

clone_size: many
v_call: TRBV7-2
d_call: .
j_call: TRBJ1-3
cdr3_nt: TGTGCCAGCACCCCCCAGGGTGGAAACACCATATATTTT
cdr3_aa: CASTPQGGNTIYF

clone_size: many
v_call: TRBV29-1
d_call: .
j_call: TRBJ2-7
cdr3_nt: TGCAGCGGAAGGAAGGGGTACGAGCAGTACTTC
cdr3_aa: CSGRKGYEQYF

clone_size: .
v_call: TRBV7-9
d_call: TRBD1
j_call: TRBJ1-4
cdr3_nt: TGTGCCAGCAGCGTTGACGACAGGGGAGGCGAAAAACTGTTTTTT
cdr3_aa: CASSVDDRGGEKLFF

clone_size: .
v_call: TRBV10-3
d_call: .
j_call: TRBJ2-7
cdr3_nt: TGTGCCAGCAGACAGGCAGACTCCTACGAGCAGTACTTC
cdr3_aa: CASRQADSYEQYF

clone_size: .
v_call: TRBV12-3/TRBV12-4
d_call: .
j_call: TRBJ2-5
cdr3_nt: TGTGCCAGCAGAATGTCGGGCGGGGAAGAGACCCAGTACTTC
cdr3_aa: CASRMSGGEETQYF

clone_size: .
v_call: TRBV29-1
d_call: .
j_call: TRBJ1-1
cdr3_nt: TGCAGCGTTGAAGATGGGGGACCGGTCACTGAAGCTTTCTTT
cdr3_aa: CSVEDGGPVTEAFF

clone_size: few
v_call: TRBV6-5
d_call: TRBD1
j_call: TRBJ1-2
cdr3_nt: TGTGCCAGCAGCCCTCTACTTGACAGGGTTGCTGGCTACACCTTC
cdr3_aa: CASSPLLDRVAGYTF

clone_size: many
v_call: TRBV19
d_call: .
j_call: TRBJ1-5
cdr3_nt: TGTGCCAGTACCCCGAAAAAGGGGCCTAGTCAGCCCCAGCATTTT
cdr3_aa: CASTPKKGPSQPQHF

clone_size: .
v_call: TRBV7-8
d_call: .
j_call: TRBJ2-7
cdr3_nt: TGTGCCAGCAGCTTAGCGGCGGCAGACCTCTCCTACGAGCAGTACTTC
cdr3_aa: CASSLAAADLSYEQYF

clone_size: .
v_call: TRBV7-8
d_call: .
j_call: TRBJ2-7
cdr3_nt: TGTGCCAGCAGCCTAAAACCAGGGGTCTACAAGCAGTACTTC
cdr3_aa: CASSLKPGVYKQYF

clone_size: few
v_call: TRBV5-1
d_call: TRBD1
j_call: TRBJ1-1
cdr3_nt: TGCGCCAGCAGCTTGGAGGGGGCGCCCACTGAAGCTTTCTTT
cdr3_aa: CASSLEGAPTEAFF

clone_size: .
v_call: TRBV6-1
d_call: .
j_call: TRBJ2-7
cdr3_nt: TGTGCCAGCACCCCTTCCGGCGGGCCTGCCTACGAGCAGTACTTC
cdr3_aa: CASTPSGGPAYEQYF

clone_size: .
v_call: TRBV7-1
d_call: TRBD2
j_call: TRBJ2-7
cdr3_nt: TGTGCCAGCTCATTGGCTAGCGGGAGCGGAAGATACGAGCAGTACTTC
cdr3_aa: CASSLASGSGRYEQYF

clone_size: .
v_call: TRBV4-1
d_call: .
j_call: TRBJ2-6
cdr3_nt: TGCGCCAGCAGCCAGGCCCCTGGGGCCAACGTCCTGACTTTC
cdr3_aa: CASSQAPGANVLTF

clone_size: few
v_call: TRBV29-1
d_call: .
j_call: TRBJ2-2
cdr3_nt: TGCAGCGGGGGTGGGGTACCGAACACCGGGGAGCTGTTTTTT
cdr3_aa: CSGGGVPNTGELFF

clone_size: .
v_call: TRBV2
d_call: TRBD1
j_call: TRBJ2-1
cdr3_nt: TGTGCCAGCAGTCTGACAGGGACCTACAATGAGCAGTTCTTC
cdr3_aa: CASSLTGTYNEQFF

clone_size: once
v_call: TRBV5-5
d_call: .
j_call: TRBJ1-1
cdr3_nt: TGTGTCAGCAGCTTGGACGAAGCTTTCTTT
cdr3_aa: CVSSLDEAFF

clone_size: few
v_call: TRBV7-9
d_call: .
j_call: TRBJ1-1
cdr3_nt: TGTGCCAGCAGCTTATCAGGGAGCGAGGGGAACACTGAAGCTTTCTTT
cdr3_aa: CASSLSGSEGNTEAFF

clone_size: many
v_call: TRBV15
d_call: .
j_call: TRBJ1-1
cdr3_nt: TGTGCCACCAGCAGACCCCAGGGAGAAGGCACTGAAGCTTTCTTT
cdr3_aa: CATSRPQGEGTEAFF

clone_size: many
v_call: TRBV19
d_call: TRBD1
j_call: TRBJ1-5
cdr3_nt: TGTGCCAGTAGCCCCGCCAGGGGGATTCAGCCCCAGCATTTT
cdr3_aa: CASSPARGIQPQHF

clone_size: many
v_call: TRBV7-6
d_call: TRBD1
j_call: TRBJ1-2
cdr3_nt: TGTGCCAGCAGCCCAGGGACAGAACTTTATGGCTACACCTTC
cdr3_aa: CASSPGTELYGYTF

clone_size: few
v_call: TRBV14
d_call: .
j_call: TRBJ2-7
cdr3_nt: TGTGCCAGCAGCCAGATTGGCAGTTCCTACGAGCAGTACTTC
cdr3_aa: CASSQIGSSYEQYF

clone_size: few
v_call: TRBV7-8
d_call: .
j_call: TRBJ2-7
cdr3_nt: TGTGCCAGCAGCTTTCTTTCACCCCGCTACGAGCAGTACTTC
cdr3_aa: CASSFLSPRYEQYF

clone_size: few
v_call: TRBV12-3/TRBV12-4
d_call: TRBD1
j_call: TRBJ1-4
cdr3_nt: TGTGCCAGCAGATCAGACAGGGCGGCGGATGAAAAACTGTTTTTT
cdr3_aa: CASRSDRAADEKLFF

clone_size: few
v_call: TRBV12-3/TRBV12-4
d_call: TRBD2
j_call: TRBJ2-7
cdr3_nt: TGTGCCAGCAGTCCGCCGAGCGGGAGTTACGAGCAGTACTTC
cdr3_aa: CASSPPSGSYEQYF

clone_size: .
v_call: TRBV6-5
d_call: TRBD1
j_call: TRBJ2-5
cdr3_nt: TGTGCCAGCTACCGGGACAGGGGAGAAGAGACCCAGTACTTC
cdr3_aa: CASYRDRGEETQYF

clone_size: few
v_call: TRBV9
d_call: TRBD2
j_call: TRBJ2-2
cdr3_nt: TGTGCCAGCAGCGTAGCTACAGGACTAGGATTGGTCGGCGGGGAGCTGTTTTTT
cdr3_aa: CASSVATGLGLVGGELFF

clone_size: .
v_call: TRBV14
d_call: .
j_call: TRBJ1-2
cdr3_nt: TGTGCCAGCAGCCAAGGGCGCCACTATGGCTACACCTTC
cdr3_aa: CASSQGRHYGYTF

clone_size: many
v_call: TRBV12-3/TRBV12-4
d_call: TRBD1
j_call: TRBJ1-2
cdr3_nt: TGTGCCAGCACCCAGGGACAGGTCTATGGCTACACCTTC
cdr3_aa: CASTQGQVYGYTF

clone_size: .
v_call: TRBV28
d_call: .
j_call: TRBJ2-7
cdr3_nt: TGTGCCAGCATTGCGGCAGGGGAGTCCTACGAGCAGTACTTC
cdr3_aa: CASIAAGESYEQYF

clone_size: .
v_call: TRBV9
d_call: .
j_call: TRBJ1-1
cdr3_nt: TGTGCCAGCAGCTACGATTCGGCAGGCAGCATGAACACTGAAGCTTTCTTT
cdr3_aa: CASSYDSAGSMNTEAFF

clone_size: few
v_call: TRBV6-6
d_call: .
j_call: TRBJ2-7
cdr3_nt: TGTGCCAGCAGGGGCAGTTCCTCCTACGAGCAGTACTTC
cdr3_aa: CASRGSSSYEQYF

clone_size: .
v_call: TRBV25-1
d_call: .
j_call: TRBJ2-7
cdr3_nt: TGTGCCAGCAGTGAATCGCGGACAGTGAGCGAGCAGTACTTC
cdr3_aa: CASSESRTVSEQYF

clone_size: many
v_call: TRBV20-1
d_call: TRBD1
j_call: TRBJ2-7
cdr3_nt: TGCAGTGCTAGGGACCAGGGGGTTTCCTACGAGCAGTACTTC
cdr3_aa: CSARDQGVSYEQYF

clone_size: few
v_call: TRBV7-2
d_call: .
j_call: TRBJ2-7
cdr3_nt: TGTGCCAGCAGCTTGGGGGTCCATTCCTACGAGCAGTACTTC
cdr3_aa: CASSLGVHSYEQYF

clone_size: .
v_call: TRBV2
d_call: TRBD2
j_call: TRBJ2-1
cdr3_nt: TGTGCCAGCAGTGGACTAGCGGGAGGGAGCAATGAGCAGTTCTTC
cdr3_aa: CASSGLAGGSNEQFF

clone_size: .
v_call: TRBV2
d_call: .
j_call: TRBJ2-7
cdr3_nt: TGTGCCAGCAGTGAAGCGCATGATACCGGATTCTACGAGCAGTACTTC
cdr3_aa: CASSEAHDTGFYEQYF

clone_size: many
v_call: TRBV20-1
d_call: TRBD1
j_call: TRBJ1-5
cdr3_nt: TGCAGTGCTAGTAGTTCGACAGGGGGTCAGCCCCAGCATTTT
cdr3_aa: CSASSSTGGQPQHF